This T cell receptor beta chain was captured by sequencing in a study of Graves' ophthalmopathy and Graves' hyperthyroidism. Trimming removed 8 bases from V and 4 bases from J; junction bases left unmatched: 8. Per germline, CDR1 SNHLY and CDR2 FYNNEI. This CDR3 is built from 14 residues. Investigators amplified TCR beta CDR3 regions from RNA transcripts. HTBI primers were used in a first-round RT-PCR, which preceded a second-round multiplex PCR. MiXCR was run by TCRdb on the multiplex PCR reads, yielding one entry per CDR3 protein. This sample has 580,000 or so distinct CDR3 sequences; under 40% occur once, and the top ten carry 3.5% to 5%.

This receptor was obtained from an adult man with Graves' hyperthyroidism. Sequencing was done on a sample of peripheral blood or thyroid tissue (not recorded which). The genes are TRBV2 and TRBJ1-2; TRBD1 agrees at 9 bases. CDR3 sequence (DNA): TGTGCCAGCTCACCAGACAGGGGGGCCTATGGCTACACCTTC. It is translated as CASSPDRGAYGYTF.